Sequencing of this T cell receptor (beta chain) was carried out in a study of cytomegalovirus exposure and HLA in healthy donors. The CDR3 runs to 16 residues. Germline values: CDR1 KGHSH, CDR2 LQKENI. Trimming cost V 1 base and J 2 bases; bases outside gene matches: 8. Findings and limits, study-wide: The authors judged a highly shared variant cluster likely a sequencing artifact.

With 60 Vbeta and 13 Jbeta primers, the PCR was carried out. This table comes from immunoSEQ multiplex PCR, and its TCRdb copy is limited to in-frame clones, with some not included. This table has about 99,000 clones, under 85% appearing once. Healthy bone marrow donors made up the donor group. Note on this clone: Its antigen is as yet unknown.

This clonotype was obtained from a middle-aged man in good health and CMV-seropositive. This chain links TRBV18 with TRBJ2-7; 7 nucleotides align to TRBD2. Input material: PBMCs. The CDR3 is CASSPRASGNPYEQYF. CDR3 DNA sequence: TGTGCCAGCTCACCACGGGCAAGCGGGAACCCCTACGAGCAGTACTTC.